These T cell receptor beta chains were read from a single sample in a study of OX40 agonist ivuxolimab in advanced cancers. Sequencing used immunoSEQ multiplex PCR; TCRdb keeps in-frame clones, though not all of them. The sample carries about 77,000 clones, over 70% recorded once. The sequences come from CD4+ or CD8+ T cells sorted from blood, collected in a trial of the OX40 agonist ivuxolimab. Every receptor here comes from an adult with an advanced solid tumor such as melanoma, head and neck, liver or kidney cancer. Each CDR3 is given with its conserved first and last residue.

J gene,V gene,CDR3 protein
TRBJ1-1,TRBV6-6,CASTPPGPPTEAFF
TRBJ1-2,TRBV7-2,CASSLARQGGYTF
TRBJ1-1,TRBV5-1,CASSLAGGAYMNTEAFF
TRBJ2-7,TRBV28,CASSGTGGGYEQYF
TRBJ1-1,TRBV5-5,CASSPGTGGNQAFF
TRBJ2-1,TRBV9,CASSVDLSSYNEQFF
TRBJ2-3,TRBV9,CASSEPGSPFRRDF
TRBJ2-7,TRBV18,CASSPPGTGAPLYF
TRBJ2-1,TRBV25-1,CASWGSYNEQFF
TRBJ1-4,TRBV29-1,CSVEIGGESEKLLF
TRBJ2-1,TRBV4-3,CASSQNPGQSYNEQFF
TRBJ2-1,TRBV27,CASTNTGGDNNEQFF
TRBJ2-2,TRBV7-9,CASSLYLAGETGELFF
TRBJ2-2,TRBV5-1,CASSPGGADTGELFF
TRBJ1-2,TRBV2,CASSEAGHPGDGYTF
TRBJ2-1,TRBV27,CASSDRDSLNNEQFF
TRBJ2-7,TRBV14,CASSQSSGQGYEQYF
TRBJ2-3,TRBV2,CAIPGVDTQYF
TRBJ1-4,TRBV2,CASSLDFNEKLFF
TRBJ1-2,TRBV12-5,CASALIDHRSYGYTF
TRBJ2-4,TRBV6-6,CASSLSAGGENIQYF
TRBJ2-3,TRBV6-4,CASSQLAGSTDTQYF
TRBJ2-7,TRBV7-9,CASSRGLGPYEQYF
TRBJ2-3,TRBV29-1,CSVRGTPRTDTQYF
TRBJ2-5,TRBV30,CAWSVQGTGGGLGTQYF
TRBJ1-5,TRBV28,CASSQREEGQHF
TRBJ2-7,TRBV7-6,CASSLESSGGYEQYF
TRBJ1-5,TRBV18,CASSPGANQPQHF
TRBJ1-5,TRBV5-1,CASSPGTVNQPQHF
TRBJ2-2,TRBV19,CASTGPLNTGELFF
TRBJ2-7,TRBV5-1,CASSLGLQSIGKYF
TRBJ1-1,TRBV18,CASSESEALSEAFF
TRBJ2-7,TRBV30,CATTREGAFYEQYF
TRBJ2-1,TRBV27,CASNHRTGLLLSYNEQFF
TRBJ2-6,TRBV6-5,CASSLDGAGANVLTF
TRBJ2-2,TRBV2,CASSEAVGHNTGELFF
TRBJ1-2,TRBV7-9,CASSLAGYGYTF
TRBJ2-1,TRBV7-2,CASSLESGNGNEQFF
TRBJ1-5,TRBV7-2,CASSLVGGGQGNQPQHF
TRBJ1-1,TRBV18,CASSPTQTLMNTEAFF